A single sample gave rise to the 27 T cell receptor beta chains below, sequenced in a study of PD-L1 blockade in urothelial cancer. TCRdb's table, derived via immunoSEQ multiplex PCR, lists solely in-frame clones and lacks some. The sample consists of under 150,000 clones, around 88% of them appearing once. This sample's time point: peripheral blood 6 weeks after treatment start. The sequenced sample was PBMCs, obtained around atezolizumab (anti-PD-L1) treatment. These receptors all stem from a man between 60 and 70 years old with urothelial cancer.

V gene TRBV11-2 combines with J gene TRBJ2-5, with D maybe TRBD2 (6 bases). V lost 1 base and J 4 bases, leaving 10 bases between the germline ends. Germline lookup yields CDR1 SGHAT and CDR2 FQNNGV. This CDR3 contains 14 residues. The CDR3 DNA follows: TGTGCCAGCAGCTTAGCAGTGGGAGGAGAGACCCAGTACTTC. As protein: CASSLAVGGETQYF.

This clone has only one observation. The chain uses TRBV18 and TRBJ1-1, with 7 nucleotides matching TRBD1. The CDR3 has 14 residues. V was pared by 3 bases and J by 5 bases, with 6 bases of the junction left unmatched. CDR1 and CDR2 from the germline V gene are KGHSH and LQKENI. This CDR3 is CASSPGQGETEAFF. CDR3 coding DNA: TGTGCCAGCTCACCGGGGCAGGGGGAAACTGAAGCTTTCTTT.

The rearrangement links TRBV29-1 to TRBJ2-3; D possibly corresponds to TRBD1 (5 bases). V was clipped by 4 bases and J by 2 bases, with 13 bases between them. Per germline, CDR1 SQVTM and CDR2 ANQGSEA. CDR3 length equals 14 residues. For the CDR3, the DNA is TGCAGCGTTGTTGTGGACACATTCACAGATACGCAGTATTTT. Translated, it gives CSVVVDTFTDTQYF.

The chain uses TRBV7-8 and TRBJ2-5, with a weak D call TRBD2 (6 bases). Germline CDR1 reads SGHVS; CDR2 reads FQNEAQ. This CDR3 contains 15 residues. V gave up 7 bases and J gave up 1 base, with 16 bases separating them. Here the CDR3 reads CASKGLGGSQETQYF. The CDR3 nucleotides read TGTGCCAGCAAGGGGCTGGGAGGTTCCCAAGAGACCCAGTACTTC.

The rearrangement links TRBV6-5 to TRBJ1-2; TRBD1 might be the D (6 bases). Germline V gene lookup returns CDR1 MNHEY and CDR2 SVGAGI. The CDR3 spans 13 residues. The CDR3 protein is CHRRGSAFYGYTF. As DNA, the CDR3 is TGTCATCGAAGGGGGTCAGCGTTCTATGGCTACACCTTC.

The rearrangement uses TRBV6-5 and TRBJ2-3; D gene ambiguous. The V gene lost 2 bases and the J gene lost 3 bases, with 9 bases spanning the gap. This CDR3 is built from 14 residues. Germline V gene data show CDR1 as MNHEY and CDR2 as SVGAGI. This CDR3 is CASSYRVQTDTQYF. The CDR3 DNA reads TGTGCCAGCAGTTACCGGGTCCAAACAGATACGCAGTATTTT.

The chain carries TRBV7-3 and TRBJ2-6, with 8 bases lining up with TRBD1. The CDR3 has 17 residues. The germline gives CDR1 SGHTA, CDR2 FQGTGA. With V trimmed by 4 bases and J by 1 base, 6 bases remained unmatched. CDR3 bases: TGTGCCAGCAGCTCAGCAGGGGGCGGTTCTGGGGCCAACGTCCTGACTTTC. This sequence encodes CASSSAGGGSGANVLTF. The entire variable domain, with the rest obtained from reference TRBV7-3 and TRBJ2-6, is as follows: GAGVSQTPSNKVTEKGKYVELRCDPISGHTALYWYRQSLGQGPEFLIYFQGTGAADDSGLPNDRFFAVRPEGSVSTLKIQRTERGDSAVYLCASSSAGGGSGANVLTFGAGSRLTVL.

The chain carries TRBV5-4 and TRBJ2-1; 10 bases agree with TRBD1. Germline values: CDR1 SGHNT, CDR2 YYREEE (reference sequence). The CDR3 spans 16 residues. The trim removed 6 bases at V and 4 bases at J, leaving 10 bases unmatched. The CDR3 nucleotides are TGTGCCAGCACTCCCGGACAGGGGGAGGGGTACAATGAGCAGTTCTTC. Amino acid sequence: CASTPGQGEGYNEQFF.

This sequence joins TRBV6-1 and TRBJ2-2, with a possible D match to TRBD2 (5 bases). V was cut by 6 bases and J by 0 bases, with 8 bases left in between. The germline CDR1 and CDR2 sequences are MNHNS and SASEGT. CDR3 length: 14 residues. The CDR3 DNA reads as TGTGCCAGCAGCGGACTTCCGAACACCGGGGAGCTGTTTTTT. Translation: CASSGLPNTGELFF.

This clone was seen a handful of times. The V and J genes are TRBV29-1 and TRBJ1-2; 8 bases line up with TRBD1. The CDR3 consists of 14 residues. Germline values: CDR1 SQVTM, CDR2 ANQGSEA. Trimming at V came to 3 bases and at J to 5 bases, leaving 8 bases not matched to a gene. CDR3 bases: TGCAGCGTTGACCCAACAGGGGGGGTTTATGGCTACACCTTC. This translates into CSVDPTGGVYGYTF.

V usage is TRBV7-3 and J usage is TRBJ2-5, with 7 bases matching TRBD2. The germline V gene has CDR1 SGHTA and CDR2 FQGTGA. With 5 bases clipped from V and 7 bases from J, the junction kept 10 bases outside the gene matches. This CDR3 has 14 amino acids. CDR3 loop: CASSPGRTRTTQYF. CDR3 DNA: TGTGCCAGCAGCCCGGGACGGACTAGAACGACCCAGTACTTC.

The genes are TRBV5-8 and TRBJ1-4, with D tentatively TRBD1 (5 bases). Germline CDR1 and CDR2: SGHTS and YDEGEE. The CDR3 length is 14 residues. V was pared by 4 bases and J by 7 bases, with 14 bases between. The CDR3 DNA reads TGTGCCAGCAGCCCGGGACTGGGCGGTGAAAAACTGTTTTTT. Translated: CASSPGLGGEKLFF.

CDR3 DNA sequence: TGTGCCAGCAGCCAGGGGCGCTACGAGCAGTACTTC. Protein product: CASSQGRYEQYF. V usage is TRBV14 and J usage is TRBJ2-7; TRBD1 is a possible D gene (5 bases). Per germline, CDR1 SGHDN and CDR2 FVKESK. V lost 3 bases and J 3 bases, leaving 6 bases between the germline ends. The CDR3 contains 12 residues. Looking up the rest from reference TRBV14 and TRBJ2-7 gives the full variable domain: EAGVTQFPSHSVIEKGQTVTLRCDPISGHDNLYWYRRVMGKEIKFLLHFVKESKQDESGMPNNRFLAERTGGTYSTLKVQPAELEDSGVYFCASSQGRYEQYFGPGTRLTVT.

This clone was seen only once. The genes are TRBV18 and TRBJ1-1; the match to TRBD1 covers 11 bases. This CDR3 contains 16 residues. V lost 6 bases, J lost 4 bases, and 10 bases stayed unmatched. Germline loops: CDR1 KGHSH, CDR2 LQKENI. The CDR3 sequence: CASSLDRGLYSTEAFF. CDR3 nucleotide sequence: TGTGCCAGCTCTCTGGACAGGGGGCTTTATAGCACTGAAGCTTTCTTT.

The chain links TRBV25-1 to TRBJ2-6, with 7 nucleotides matching TRBD1. The CDR3 spans 15 residues. Germline V gene sequence: CDR1 MGHDK, CDR2 SYGVNS. Unmatched junction bases numbered 3, after V lost 5 bases and J lost 2 bases. The CDR3 DNA reads as TGTGCCAGCAGTAAGCAGGGGGCTGGGGCCAACGTCCTGACTTTC. Its protein product is CASSKQGAGANVLTF.

In the case of this clone: At one end the junction does not follow the germline gene, possibly because of a read error. The V and J genes are TRBV7-7 and TRBJ2-3, with a weak D call TRBD2 (6 bases). CDR3 length: 16 residues. CDR1 is SSHAT and CDR2 is FNYEAQ in the germline V gene (reference sequence). CDR3 region: CASSLGGDSSTDTQYF. The CDR3 region has the DNA TGTGCTAGCAGCTTAGGAGGGGACTCTAGCACAGATACGCAGTATTTT.

This clone was detected only once. The CDR3 nucleotides are TGTGCCAGCAGGGGACAGGGGTTGGAGACCCAGTACTTC. This encodes CASRGQGLETQYF. V is TRBV28 and J is TRBJ2-5; 10 nucleotides match TRBD1. The CDR3 extends over 13 amino acids. The junction had 3 bases not matched to a gene; V was cut back by 6 bases and J by 5 bases. Germline V gene lookup returns CDR1 MDHEN and CDR2 SYDVKM.

The CDR3 loop is CASTLAGGSPDTQYF. The CDR3 nucleotides are TGTGCCAGCACCCTAGCGGGGGGGAGCCCAGATACGCAGTATTTT. The gene calls are TRBV7-8 and TRBJ2-3; 12 positions agree with TRBD2. The V gene end was trimmed by 7 bases and the J gene end by 4 bases; junction bases not matched to a gene: 6. CDR1 and CDR2 (germline): SGHVS, FQNEAQ. The CDR3 sequence is 15 residues long.

The chain carries TRBV6-5 and TRBJ2-1, with a weak D call TRBD2 (5 bases). The V and J ends lost 0 bases and 4 bases respectively, with 13 bases between them. CDR1 is MNHEY, CDR2 SVGAGI, per germline. CDR3 length equals 16 residues. In nucleotides, the CDR3 is TGTGCCAGCAGTTACTCGAGGGCTGGCCGATACAATGAGCAGTTCTTC. This codes for CASSYSRAGRYNEQFF.

The chain joins TRBV6-4 to TRBJ2-2; TRBD2 agrees at 9 bases. CDR1 and CDR2 (germline): MRHNA, SNTAGT. CDR3 length: 14 residues. The junction had 4 bases not matched to a gene; V was cut back by 6 bases and J by 5 bases. The CDR3: CASRRAGGTGELFF. CDR3 DNA sequence: TGTGCCAGCAGGAGAGCGGGAGGTACCGGGGAGCTGTTTTTT.

J is TRBJ2-7 and V is TRBV2, with 13 positions matching TRBD2. The germline V gene has CDR1 SNHLY and CDR2 FYNNEI. The CDR3 spans 15 residues. The trim removed 10 bases at V and 2 bases at J, leaving 8 bases unmatched. DNA for the CDR3: TGTGCCACCTTAGGACTAGCGGGAGAGACCTACGAGCAGTACTTC. Its translation is CATLGLAGETYEQYF.

The V and J genes are TRBV7-3 and TRBJ2-5; tentatively, D is TRBD2 (7 bases). The V end lost 2 bases, the J end lost 1 base, and 17 bases lay between the germline ends. The germline CDR1 and CDR2 sequences are SGHTA and FQGTGA. This CDR3 contains 17 residues. CDR3 residues: CASSLGGAGAAQETQYF. The CDR3 nucleotides read TGTGCCAGCAGCTTAGGGGGTGCGGGGGCGGCCCAAGAGACCCAGTACTTC.

CDR3 DNA sequence: TGTGCCAGCAGCTGGGCAGGGGGTTCCTACGAGCAGTACTTC. It translates to CASSWAGGSYEQYF. J is TRBJ2-7 and V is TRBV13, with 7 bases identical to TRBD1. The germline CDR1 and CDR2 sequences are PRHDT and FYEKMQ (reference sequence). V lost 4 bases and J lost 1; bases outside the gene matches: 4. The CDR3 extends over 14 amino acids.

This clone has a single count. The chain has TRBV9 and TRBJ1-2; D perhaps matches TRBD1 (6 bases). Germline values: CDR1 SGDLS, CDR2 YYNGEE. The CDR3 has 16 amino acids. The germline V and J ends were trimmed by 3 bases and 2 bases, with 17 bases remaining between them. The CDR3 DNA sequence: TGTGCCAGCAGCGATACATACCAGGGGACAAACTATGGCTACACCTTC. It encodes CASSDTYQGTNYGYTF. The variable domain in full, completed from reference TRBV9 and TRBJ1-2, reads DSGVTQTPKHLITATGQRVTLRCSPRSGDLSVYWYQQSLDQGLQFLIQYYNGEERAKGNILERFSAQQFPDLHSELNLSSLELGDSALYFCASSDTYQGTNYGYTFGSGTRLTVV.

The V call is TRBV9, the J call TRBJ2-2; weak D call: TRBD1 (7 bases). This CDR3 has 16 amino acids. Trimming left V 0 bases short and J 6 bases short, with 15 bases between. The V gene's germline CDR1 is SGDLS and CDR2 YYNGEE. The CDR3 loop is CASSVEARGRSGELFF. The CDR3 coding sequence is TGTGCCAGCAGCGTAGAGGCCAGGGGGAGGTCCGGGGAGCTGTTTTTT.

This clone has a single count. The chain uses TRBV27 and TRBJ2-2; 7 bases agree with TRBD2. V shed 8 bases, J shed 4 bases, and the junction held 10 bases outside the gene matches. From germline, CDR1 is MNHEY and CDR2 SMNVEV (reference sequence). The CDR3 is made up of 15 amino acids. CDR3 sequence: CASYYVGEGTGELFF. As DNA, the CDR3 is TGTGCCAGCTATTACGTCGGGGAGGGCACCGGGGAGCTGTTTTTT.

This chain joins TRBV4-3 and TRBJ2-3; 8 nucleotides match TRBD1. Losses at the gene ends were 0 bases for V and 5 bases for J; bases not matched to a gene: 4. CDR3 length: 15 residues. CDR1 and CDR2 from the germline V gene are LGHNA and YSLEER. The CDR3 reads CASSQDPGGGDTQYF. The CDR3 coding sequence is TGCGCCAGCAGCCAAGATCCAGGGGGCGGAGATACGCAGTATTTT.